One and the same sample provided the 2 T cell receptor beta chains below, sequenced in a study of blood T cell repertoires in COVID-19. The table came from immunoSEQ multiplex PCR; TCRdb's copy has only in-frame clones and leaves some out. The sample includes 45,000 to 60,000 clones, more than 75% seen only once; the top ten take 7.4%. Sequenced input: peripheral blood. The source is a human donor with active COVID-19. The donor label of this sample is uncertain.

This clone is a singleton in its sample. V is TRBV11-3 and J is TRBJ2-1; D uncertain. The V gene's germline CDR1 is SGHNT and CDR2 YENEEA. This CDR3 comprises 14 residues. The ends were cut back, 1 base at V and 0 bases at J, with 4 bases in the middle. The CDR3: CASSLAGSYNEQFF. The CDR3 bases are TGTGCCAGCAGCTTAGCAGGCTCCTACAATGAGCAGTTCTTC. The full variable domain, its missing parts supplied by reference TRBV11-3 and TRBJ2-1, is EAGVVQSPRYKIIEKKQPVAFWCNPISGHNTLYWYLQNLGQGPELLIRYENEEAVDDSQLPKDRFSAERLKGVDSTLKIQPAELGDSAVYLCASSLAGSYNEQFFGPGTRLTVL.

J is TRBJ1-1 and V is TRBV4-1; D unresolved. Germline CDR1 and CDR2: MGHRA and YSYEKL. The V gene lost 4 bases and the J gene lost 1 base, with 13 bases spanning the gap. This CDR3 spans 15 amino acids. The CDR3 bases are TGCGCCAGCAGCCCACCCCTCGAGAGGAACACTGAAGCTTTCTTT. This encodes CASSPPLERNTEAFF.